Listed below are T cell receptor beta chains from one sample, sequenced in a study of regulatory T cells in long-lasting Graves disease. TCRdb reprocessed the multiplex PCR reads with MiXCR, giving one entry per CDR3 protein. The sample lists about 530,000 distinct CDR3 sequences; about 16% were seen once. This same sample was also part of a study on T cells in Graves' hyperthyroidism and ophthalmopathy.

Specimen: peripheral blood mononuclear cells (PBMCs), collected at new diagnosis, from a patient treated with antithyroid drugs. These receptors came from a woman aged 40 to 65 with Graves disease. Each CDR3 is given with its conserved first and last residue. D genes are given only for firm matches. Not every row has a clone size; where given, it reads once, few, many or a size class.

size	D	V	J	DNA	CDR3
many	TRBD1	TRBV20-1	TRBJ2-1	TGCAGTGCGGCGCGACAGGGGGTAGGCTATGAGCAGTTCTTC	CSAARQGVGYEQFF
many	.	TRBV5-1	TRBJ1-2	TGCGCCAGCAGCTTGGACACTAATGGCTACACCTTC	CASSLDTNGYTF
.	.	TRBV6-5	TRBJ2-3	TGTGCCAGCAGTTACGGCTTTGATACGCAGTATTTT	CASSYGFDTQYF
many	.	TRBV7-9	TRBJ1-1	TGTGCCAGCAGCTTGAGCGGCCTGTTACACACTGAAGCTTTCTTT	CASSLSGLLHTEAFF
many	.	TRBV10-3	TRBJ1-1	TGTGCCATCAGTGAGCCCGGGGCTGAAGCTTTCTTT	CAISEPGAEAFF
many	TRBD1	TRBV6-1	TRBJ1-4	TGTGCCACGTCTACGGGACAGGGTTTCCCTGCAACTAATGAAAAACTGTTTTTT	CATSTGQGFPATNEKLFF
few	TRBD2	TRBV5-1	TRBJ2-3	TGCGCCAGCAGCATCGGGGGGGCCAGACCAGATACGCAGTATTTT	CASSIGGARPDTQYF
many	.	TRBV15	TRBJ1-2	TGTGCCACCAGCACGAATCCTTCGACAGTCGGCGCCTTC	CATSTNPSTVGAF
many	.	TRBV20-1	TRBJ1-4	TGCAGTGCTAGAAGGGGGTCAGCCAACGAAAAACTGTTTTTT	CSARRGSANEKLFF
.	TRBD2	TRBV7-9	TRBJ2-1	TGTGCCAGCAGCTTCCCGCTCGCGACTAGCGGGGGTAATGAGCAGTTCTTC	CASSFPLATSGGNEQFF
.	.	TRBV4-1	TRBJ2-2	TGCGCCAGCAGACTAAATGAGGGGAACACCGGGGAGCTGTTTTTT	CASRLNEGNTGELFF
many	TRBD1	TRBV12-3/TRBV12-4	TRBJ1-5	TGTGCCAGCAGCTTAGGGACAGGAGGTCAGCCCCAGCATTTT	CASSLGTGGQPQHF
few	.	TRBV9	TRBJ1-5	TGTGCCAGCAGCGTTGGACAGTTTAGCAATCAGCCCCAGCATTTT	CASSVGQFSNQPQHF
many	.	TRBV27	TRBJ2-7	TGTGCCAGCAGTTCCCGCCTGCCCTACGAGCAGTACTTC	CASSSRLPYEQYF
many	TRBD2	TRBV5-1	TRBJ2-1	TGCGCCAGCAGCGGAGGACTAGCGGGGGATTACAATGAGCAGTTCTTC	CASSGGLAGDYNEQFF
many	.	TRBV10-3	TRBJ1-1	TGTGCCATCAGTGATGGGAGCACGAACACTGAAGCTTTCTTT	CAISDGSTNTEAFF
many	.	TRBV2	TRBJ1-1	TGTGCCAGCAGTGATAGGGGGGTAGGGACTGAAGCTTTCTTT	CASSDRGVGTEAFF
few	TRBD2	TRBV13	TRBJ2-5	TGTGCCAGCAGCTTAAGGACTAGCCCCGCGTGGCAATTC	CASSLRTSPAWQF
many	TRBD2	TRBV7-9	TRBJ2-3	TGTGCCAGCAGCTCAAAACGGGGGGGAGACACAGATACGCAGTATTTT	CASSSKRGGDTDTQYF
few	.	TRBV9	TRBJ1-3	TGTGCCAGCAGCGTAGAGGCCGGGGTTGGAAACACCATATATTTT	CASSVEAGVGNTIYF
many	.	TRBV7-2	TRBJ1-6	TGTGCCAGCAGCTTAGCGTCAGGGAGGGATAGAGGTTCACCCCTCCACTTT	CASSLASGRDRGSPLHF
few	.	TRBV29-1	TRBJ2-1	TGCAGCGCGGCGGCTGCCTCCTACAATGAGCAGTTCTTC	CSAAAASYNEQFF
few	TRBD1	TRBV25-1	TRBJ1-4	TGTGCCAGCAGTGAATGGGCAGGGGGCCGTGAAAAACTGTTTTTT	CASSEWAGGREKLFF
.	.	TRBV29-1	TRBJ2-7	TGCAGCGTTGAAGACGGGGTAGGCGAGCAGTACTTC	CSVEDGVGEQYF
many	TRBD1	TRBV5-1	TRBJ1-1	TGCGCCAGCAGCGTCGGGACAGGGGAAACTGAAGCTTTCTTT	CASSVGTGETEAFF
many	.	TRBV5-1	TRBJ2-3	TGCGCCAGCAGCTTCCGGGACAGCACAGATACGCAGTATTTT	CASSFRDSTDTQYF
many	TRBD1	TRBV3-1	TRBJ1-1	TGTGCCAGCAGAGAAACAGGGGAGAACACTGAAGCTTTCTTT	CASRETGENTEAFF
many	TRBD1	TRBV2	TRBJ1-4	TGTGCCAGCAATAAACAGGGGTCGAGTGAAAAACTGTTTTTT	CASNKQGSSEKLFF
many	TRBD1	TRBV12-3/TRBV12-4	TRBJ2-1	TGTGCCAGCTCGCTGCTTAAGGGGGCGAATGAGCAGTTCTTC	CASSLLKGANEQFF
many	.	TRBV12-3/TRBV12-4	TRBJ2-7	TGTGCCAGCAGTTTTAGCCACTCCTACGAGCAGTACTTC	CASSFSHSYEQYF
few	.	TRBV27	TRBJ1-4	TGTGCCAGCAGTTTATCGGAGGGATTTAATGAAAAACTGTTTTTT	CASSLSEGFNEKLFF
.	.	TRBV5-1	TRBJ2-5	TGCGCCAGCAGCTTGGATTCACTTCGGGGGGAGACCCAGTACTTC	CASSLDSLRGETQYF
.	TRBD2	TRBV24-1	TRBJ2-3	TGTGCCACCAGTGACCCCAGCGGGGGGGCCGCGGATACGCAGTATTTT	CATSDPSGGAADTQYF
few	.	TRBV12-3/TRBV12-4	TRBJ1-5	TGTGCCAGCAGCGAGAGCACATATCAGCCCCAGCATTTT	CASSESTYQPQHF
many	.	TRBV5-5	TRBJ2-5	TGTGCCAGCAGCGTGCCACAGGGTCAAGAGACCCAGTACTTC	CASSVPQGQETQYF
few	TRBD1	TRBV6-1	TRBJ2-1	TGTGCCAGCAGATCGGGACAGGGGGGTAGCGAGCAGTTCTTC	CASRSGQGGSEQFF
few	.	TRBV7-9	TRBJ2-1	TGTGCCAGCAGCACCCGACAGTACAATGAGCAGTTCTTC	CASSTRQYNEQFF
once	.	TRBV7-9	TRBJ2-7	TGTGCCGGCAGCTTAGAGCGGGAGCAGTACTTC	CAGSLEREQYF